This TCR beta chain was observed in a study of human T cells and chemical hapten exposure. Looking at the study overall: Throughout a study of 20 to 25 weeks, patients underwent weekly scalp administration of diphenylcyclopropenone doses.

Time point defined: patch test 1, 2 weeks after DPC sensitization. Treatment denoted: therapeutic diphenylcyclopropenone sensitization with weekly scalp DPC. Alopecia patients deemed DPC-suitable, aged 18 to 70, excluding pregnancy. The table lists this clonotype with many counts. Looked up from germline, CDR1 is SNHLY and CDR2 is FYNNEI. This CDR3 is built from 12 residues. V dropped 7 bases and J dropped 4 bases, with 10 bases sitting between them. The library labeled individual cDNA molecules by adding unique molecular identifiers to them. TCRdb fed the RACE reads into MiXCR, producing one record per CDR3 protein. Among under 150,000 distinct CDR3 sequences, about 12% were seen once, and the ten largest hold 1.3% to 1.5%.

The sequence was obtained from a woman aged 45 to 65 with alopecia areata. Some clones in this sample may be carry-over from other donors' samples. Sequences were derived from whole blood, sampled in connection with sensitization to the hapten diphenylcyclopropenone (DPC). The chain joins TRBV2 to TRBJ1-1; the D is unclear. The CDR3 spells CASTDTFTEAFF. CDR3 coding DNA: TGTGCCAGCACTGACACCTTCACTGAAGCTTTCTTT. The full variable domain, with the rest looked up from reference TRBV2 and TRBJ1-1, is EPEVTQTPSHQVTQMGQEVILRCVPISNHLYFYWYRQILGQKVEFLVSFYNNEISEKSEIFDDQFSVERPDGSNFTLKIRSTKLEDSAMYFCASTDTFTEAFFGQGTRLTVV.